This entry lists 24 T cell receptor beta chains sequenced from one sample in a study of naive and memory T cell subsets. Two oligonucleotides, mixed equimolar, formed the beta constant-region primer covering TRBC1 and TRBC2. Each CDR3 protein is one row after TCRdb ran MiXCR on the UMI-ligation and nested PCR reads. In the table there are 70,000 to 95,000 distinct CDR3 sequences, 6% to 7.5% of which are singletons. The sequenced sample consisted of central memory CD4+ T cells from blood. The receptors stem from a human donor in good health.

As to this clonotype: At one end, the junction sequence differs from germline, possibly due to a read error. V is TRBV6-2 or TRBV6-3 and J is TRBJ1-5; D ambiguous. The CDR3 is 14 residues long. Germline CDR1 is MNHEY and CDR2 is SVGEGT. The CDR3 DNA follows: TGTGCCAGCAGTTACCCGGGGAGCAATCAGCCCCAGAATTTT. As protein: CASSYPGSNQPQNF.

The chain employs TRBV6-4 and TRBJ1-1; D not resolved. The CDR3 is made up of 13 amino acids. From germline, CDR1 is MRHNA and CDR2 SNTAGT. V dropped 1 base and J dropped 7 bases, with 10 bases sitting between them. The CDR3 here is CASSDWAGNEAFF. Here the CDR3 DNA reads TGTGCCAGCAGTGACTGGGCAGGCAATGAAGCTTTCTTT.

The table lists this clonotype with a few counts. V usage is TRBV7-2 and J usage is TRBJ2-7; 11 nucleotides line up with TRBD2. The junction had 2 bases not matched to a gene; V was cut back by 1 base and J by 3 bases. The CDR3 is made up of 15 amino acids. Germline assignment: CDR1 SGHTA and CDR2 FQGNSA. The CDR3 DNA is TGTGCCAGCAGCTTAGAAACTAGCGGGAGCTACGAGCAGTACTTC. Translation: CASSLETSGSYEQYF.

This clonotype was recorded many times. V gene TRBV5-6 combines with J gene TRBJ2-3; the match to TRBD2 covers 11 bases. CDR1 SGHDT and CDR2 YYEEEE come from the germline V gene. V gave up 0 bases and J gave up 2 bases; unmatched junction bases: 5. CDR3 length: 17 amino acids. CDR3 amino acids: CASSLEASGGYTDTQYF. The CDR3 coding sequence is TGTGCCAGCAGCTTGGAGGCTAGCGGGGGGTACACAGATACGCAGTATTTT.

This clonotype has just a few counts. This chain joins TRBV4-2 and TRBJ2-7; D is uncertain. CDR3 length: 16 residues. Germline CDR1 LGHNA, CDR2 YNFKEQ. Between the trimmed V and J ends, which lost 2 bases and 2 bases, there was a span of 16 bases. The CDR3 bases are TGTGCCAGCAGCCAACCTGGCCCGGCCCCCACCTACGAGCAGTACTTC. This gives the protein CASSQPGPAPTYEQYF.

This clonotype occurred many times. The chain joins TRBV4-2 to TRBJ2-1; D unclear. The CDR3 length is 16 residues. Germline V CDR1 and CDR2: LGHNA, YNFKEQ. Deletions cut 1 base from V and 0 bases from J, with 10 bases between. CDR3 coding DNA: TGTGCCAGCAGCCAAGGAGGCGGAACCTCCTACAATGAGCAGTTCTTC. It encodes CASSQGGGTSYNEQFF.

In its sample, this clonotype was seen a few times. The chain recombines TRBV19 with TRBJ2-2; D gene ambiguous. This CDR3 region has 13 residues. V lost 6 bases and J lost 1, with 6 bases in between. Germline-derived CDR1 and CDR2 are LNHDA and SQIVND (reference sequence). CDR3 sequence (DNA): TGTGCCAGTAGGGCGGAGAACACCGGGGAGCTGTTTTTT. It specifies CASRAENTGELFF. Together with reference TRBV19 and TRBJ2-2, the CDR3 gives the full variable domain: DGGITQSPKYLFRKEGQNVTLSCEQNLNHDAMYWYRQDPGQGLRLIYYSQIVNDFQKGDIAEGYSVSREKKESFPLTVTSAQKNPTAFYLCASRAENTGELFFGEGSRLTVL.

This clonotype was counted between two and nine times. This chain connects TRBV3-1 to TRBJ2-2; 12 positions match TRBD2. The length of the CDR3 is 18 residues. The germline gives CDR1 LGHDT, CDR2 YNNKEL (reference sequence). V lost 4 bases and J lost 0; bases outside the gene matches: 6. The CDR3 DNA sequence: TGTGCCAGCAGCCGGAGACTAGCGGGAGTAACGAACACCGGGGAGCTGTTTTTT. Translating gives CASSRRLAGVTNTGELFF.

This clonotype was seen repeatedly, ten times or more. The chain links TRBV3-1 to TRBJ2-6; the D is unclear. The CDR3 has 17 amino acids. V was shortened by 4 bases and J by 0 bases, with 13 bases between the two germline ends. The V gene's germline CDR1 is LGHDT and CDR2 YNNKEL (reference sequence). The CDR3 spells CASSPLGPLSGANVLTF. In DNA, the CDR3 is TGTGCCAGCAGCCCCCTCGGACCCCTCTCTGGGGCCAACGTCCTGACTTTC.

Judged by abundance, this clonotype is medium-sized. This sequence joins TRBV7-3 and TRBJ2-2; 12 bases agree with TRBD1. There are 15 residues in the CDR3. Looked up from germline, CDR1 is SGHTA and CDR2 is FQGTGA. The trim removed 5 bases at V and 4 bases at J, leaving 2 bases unmatched. CDR3 region: CASSRDRGLTGELFF. The DNA for the CDR3 is TGTGCCAGCAGCCGGGACAGGGGGCTCACCGGGGAGCTGTTTTTT.

This clonotype was counted many times. V usage is TRBV20-1 and J usage is TRBJ2-7; D possibly uses TRBD1 or TRBD2 (6 bases each). Germline-derived CDR1 and CDR2 are DFQATT and SNEGSKA (reference sequence). This CDR3 has 15 residues. Trimming removed 2 bases from V and 2 bases from J, with 16 bases in between. The DNA for the CDR3 is TGCAGTGCTAGAAGGCGGGACACCTTAACCTACGAGCAGTACTTC. Its translation: CSARRRDTLTYEQYF.

This clonotype was seen ten or more times. This rearrangement joins TRBV6-2 or TRBV6-3 to TRBJ2-5; D might be TRBD2 (5 bases). This CDR3 contains 15 residues. V was clipped by 5 bases and J by 5 bases, with 18 bases between them. Germline lookup yields CDR1 MNHEY and CDR2 SVGEGT. The CDR3 is CASSAHTRGVETQYF. The DNA for the CDR3 is TGTGCCAGCAGTGCCCACACTAGAGGTGTTGAGACCCAGTACTTC.

This clonotype was detected many times. J is TRBJ1-1 and V is TRBV7-3; no definite D call. Trimming pared 1 base from V and 0 bases from J, leaving 3 bases between. The CDR3 has 13 amino acids. Germline V lookup: CDR1 SGHTA, CDR2 FQGTGA. CDR3 protein: CASSLSLNTEAFF. The CDR3 DNA sequence: TGTGCCAGCAGCTTAAGCTTGAACACTGAAGCTTTCTTT.

This clonotype was counted a few times. This sequence joins TRBV25-1 and TRBJ1-2; weak D call: TRBD1 (6 bases). This CDR3 spans 13 amino acids. The ends were cut back, 7 bases at V and 8 bases at J, with 17 bases in the middle. Germline values: CDR1 MGHDK, CDR2 SYGVNS. The CDR3, as DNA: TGTGCCAGCATGAAGATAGGGGGTGCCGGCTACACCTTC. Protein product: CASMKIGGAGYTF.

There are many counts of this clonotype. The CDR3 DNA follows: TGTGCCAGCAGCGGACGCGAGTCGGGAGGCGAGCAGTACTTC. This gives the protein CASSGRESGGEQYF. The chain is built from TRBV11-2 and TRBJ2-7; TRBD2 aligns across 7 bases. Germline values: CDR1 SGHAT, CDR2 FQNNGV. The trim removed 5 bases at V and 6 bases at J, leaving 10 bases unmatched. The CDR3 has 14 amino acids.

The sample holds a few counts of this clonotype. V gene TRBV5-1 combines with J gene TRBJ1-4, with 8 bases fitting TRBD1. The CDR3 runs 14 residues. Looked up from germline, CDR1 is SGHRS and CDR2 is YFSETQ. The J segment lost 4 bases and the V segment lost 4 bases, leaving 3 bases of the junction unmatched. The CDR3 sequence is CASSAGQVNEKLFF. In nucleotides, the CDR3 is TGCGCCAGCAGCGCGGGACAGGTTAATGAAAAACTGTTTTTT.

This clonotype was found many times. This chain joins TRBV20-1 and TRBJ2-7; D call uncertain. The CDR3 covers 14 residues. In germline, CDR1 is DFQATT, CDR2 SNEGSKA (reference sequence). V shed 0 bases and J shed 2 bases, with 11 bases lying between them. CDR3 bases: TGCAGTGCTAGAGAGGTGAAAGGAGCCTACGAGCAGTACTTC. It encodes CSAREVKGAYEQYF.

This clonotype was observed a handful of times. This chain connects TRBV30 to TRBJ1-2, with D tentatively TRBD1 (6 bases). Germline loops: CDR1 GTSNPN, CDR2 SVGIG (reference sequence). Trimming took 7 bases from V and 5 from J, leaving 17 bases between them. The CDR3 consists of 13 residues. CDR3 protein: CAYGRDRPYGYTF. CDR3 nucleotide sequence: TGTGCCTACGGCCGTGACAGGCCTTATGGCTACACCTTC.

This clonotype has more than one count but fewer than ten. The chain recombines TRBV9 with TRBJ1-6, with TRBD1 matching 7 bases. Germline V gives CDR1 SGDLS, CDR2 YYNGEE. J lost 7 bases, V lost 3 bases, and 4 bases had no gene match. The CDR3 runs 14 residues. In DNA form, the CDR3 reads TGTGCCAGCAGCGGGGGACAGATGAATTCACCCCTCCACTTT. Its translation is CASSGGQMNSPLHF.

This clonotype has just a few counts. The chain uses TRBV20-1 and TRBJ2-7, with D perhaps TRBD2 (7 bases). V gave up 0 bases and J gave up 0 bases, with 15 bases separating them. Per the germline V gene, CDR1 is DFQATT and CDR2 is SNEGSKA (reference sequence). This CDR3 has 16 residues. This chain's CDR3 is CSARDSRGALSYEQYF. The CDR3 coding sequence is TGCAGTGCTAGAGATTCTCGGGGGGCCCTCTCCTACGAGCAGTACTTC.

V is TRBV6-2 or TRBV6-3 and J is TRBJ2-1, with TRBD2 identical over 13 bases. The V gene's germline CDR1 is MNHEY and CDR2 SVGEGT. There are 20 residues in the CDR3. With V trimmed by 0 bases and J by 8 bases, 16 bases remained unmatched. CDR3 DNA sequence: TGTGCCAGCAGTTACTCGAAGACTAGCGGGAGGAGGTCTATCCTCTATGAGCAGTTCTTC. It translates to CASSYSKTSGRRSILYEQFF.

Only a few counts were recorded for this clonotype. This rearrangement joins TRBV14 to TRBJ1-1; no firm D call. Germline V lookup: CDR1 SGHDN, CDR2 FVKESK. The V gene lost 0 bases and the J gene lost 1 base, with 18 bases spanning the gap. The CDR3 spans 18 residues. The CDR3, as DNA: TGTGCCAGCAGCCAAGATATTATAGGATCTTGGGGGAACACTGAAGCTTTCTTT. It yields the protein CASSQDIIGSWGNTEAFF.

This clonotype was recorded at least ten times. This sequence joins TRBV12-3 or TRBV12-4 and TRBJ1-1; weak D call: TRBD1 (6 bases). The CDR3 contains 11 residues. The V end was cut by 6 bases, the J end by 6 bases, with 8 bases between. The CDR3 DNA follows: TGTGCCAGCAGGGAGGGGGCTGAAGCTTTCTTT. Translating gives CASREGAEAFF.

This clonotype was observed at least ten times. The chain combines TRBV7-9 with TRBJ1-1; D perhaps matches TRBD1 (6 bases). This CDR3 is 13 amino acids long. The germline CDR1 and CDR2 sequences are SEHNR and FQNEAQ (reference sequence). V lost 4 bases and J lost 7, with 13 bases in between. In DNA, the CDR3 is TGTGCCAGCAGCTATCGCCCAGGGGATGAAGCTTTCTTT. This codes for CASSYRPGDEAFF.